This TCR beta chain was sequenced in a study of shared clonotypes between healthy human individuals. Study results and caveats: A few donors showed sharing of about 4.8% of naive CD4 clonotypes.

Assay: immunoSEQ multiplex PCR; the TCRdb copy retains only in-frame clones and omits some. This sample has roughly 550,000 clones, with over 95% found just once. With regard to this clone: Its antigen is not identified.

This CDR3 contains 14 residues. Trimming took 2 bases from V and 2 from J, leaving 10 bases between them. Germline V gene data show CDR1 as MNHEY and CDR2 as SMNVEV (reference sequence). CD45RO-negative, CCR7-selected cells formed the naive CD8 fraction, which excluded terminally differentiated effector memory CD45RA+ cells. The clonotype comes from a woman in her twenties or thirties in good health. The rearrangement uses TRBV27 and TRBJ2-7, with D perhaps matching TRBD1 (6 bases). Material for sequencing was naive CD8+ T cells sorted from blood. As DNA, the CDR3 is TGTGCCAGCAGTTTAAATCACAGGGCCTACGAGCAGTACTTC. Amino acids: CASSLNHRAYEQYF.